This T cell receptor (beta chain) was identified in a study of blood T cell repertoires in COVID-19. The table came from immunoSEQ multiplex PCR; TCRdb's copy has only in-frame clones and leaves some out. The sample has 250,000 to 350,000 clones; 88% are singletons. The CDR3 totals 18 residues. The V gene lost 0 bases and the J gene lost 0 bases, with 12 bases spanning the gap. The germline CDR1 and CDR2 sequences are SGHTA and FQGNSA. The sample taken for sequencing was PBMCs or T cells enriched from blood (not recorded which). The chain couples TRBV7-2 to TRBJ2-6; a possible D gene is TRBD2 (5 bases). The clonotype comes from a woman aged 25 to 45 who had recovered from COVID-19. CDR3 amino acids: CASSLAYGGSSGANVLTF. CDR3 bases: TGTGCCAGCAGCTTAGCTTACGGAGGTAGCTCTGGGGCCAACGTCCTGACTTTC.